The 12 T cell receptor beta chains listed next were all sequenced from one sample in a study of T cell clonality in common variable immunodeficiency. Profiling relied on immunoSEQ multiplex PCR, and the TCRdb table lists in-frame clones only, not all of them. The sample holds approximately 56,000 clones, and no clone turns up only once. The sample was peripheral blood mononuclear cells. The source is a person aged 18 to 75 in good health.

This clone was observed at least ten times. From the germline J gene comes the end of the CDR3, since the read stops 3 residues before it. This chain joins TRBV7-3 and TRBJ1-6; no clear D. The CDR3 consists of 15 residues. Germline V gives CDR1 SGHTA, CDR2 FQGTGA. Trimming shortened V by 4 bases and J by 6 bases, and 13 bases separated the two germline ends. The CDR3 here is CASSSGSSLNSPLHF. CDR3 DNA (partial): TGTGCCAGCAGCTCCGGGTCCTCTCTTAATTCACCC.

This clone was detected ten times or more. The read ends 3 residues before the CDR3 terminus; that terminus is restored from the germline J gene. The rearrangement uses TRBV20-1 and TRBJ1-4; a possible D gene is TRBD1 (5 bases). The CDR3 length is 14 residues. Germline lookup yields CDR1 DFQATT and CDR2 SNEGSKA (reference sequence). V was cut by 6 bases and J by 8 bases, with 19 bases left in between. The CDR3 region is CSADRGKLREKLFF. The sequenced CDR3 bases are TGCAGTGCGGATCGGGGGAAACTCCGCGAAAAA.

This clone was picked up many times. Read sequence stops 3 residues before the CDR3 end, and the germline J gene provides the missing end. The chain couples TRBV18 to TRBJ2-5, with D perhaps TRBD2 (5 bases). The CDR3 has 16 residues. Germline lookup yields CDR1 KGHSH and CDR2 LQKENI. With 5 bases removed from V and 7 bases from J, the gap between germline ends came to 23 bases. CDR3 residues: CASSARARPSEGTQYF. CDR3 bases read: TGTGCCAGCTCAGCGCGAGCCCGTCCCAGTGAGGGGACC.

This clone appeared many times. The read ends 3 residues shy of where the CDR3 ends; the end is completed using the germline J gene. The rearrangement links TRBV7-2 to TRBJ2-7; possible D gene TRBD1, 5 bases. CDR1 is SGHTA and CDR2 is FQGNSA in the germline V gene. This CDR3 is built from 15 residues. V lost 4 bases, J lost 2 bases, and 15 bases lay in between. CDR3 DNA, as far as it was read: TGTGCCAGCAGCTCTCCGTGGGGCAACGCCTACGAG. Its translation: CASSSPWGNAYE. The full CDR3 protein reads CASSSPWGNAYEQYF.

This clone was counted ten times or more. CDR3 bases read: TGTGCCAGCCAGGTGGGGACAGGGGCCCCTACGAATGAAAAA. Translated, it gives CASQVGTGAPTNEK. The entire CDR3 protein is CASQVGTGAPTNEKLFF. This rearrangement joins TRBV7-3 to TRBJ1-4; 10 bases map to TRBD1. The read is 3 residues too short to cover the CDR3 end, so that end is filled in from the germline J gene. The CDR3 consists of 17 residues. Germline CDR1 reads SGHTA; CDR2 reads FQGTGA. The J segment lost 5 bases and the V segment lost 8 bases, leaving 14 bases of the junction unmatched.

Ten or more counts support this clone. The missing CDR3 end, 3 residues past where the read stops, is filled in from the germline J gene. V is TRBV5-1 and J is TRBJ1-4; TRBD1 might be the D (6 bases). Germline V gene data show CDR1 as SGHRS and CDR2 as YFSETQ. Deletions cut 4 bases from V and 5 bases from J, with 18 bases between. The CDR3 contains 16 residues. CDR3 DNA (partial): TGCGCCAGCAGCCCCGGAGGGGGGGCAATCAATGAAAAA. Translated: CASSPGGGAINEK. The CDR3, in full, reads CASSPGGGAINEKLFF.

This clone was found many times. From the germline J gene comes the end of the CDR3, since the read stops 3 residues before it. The chain carries TRBV20-1 and TRBJ2-3; TRBD1 matches at 9 bases. The CDR3 loop spans 15 amino acids. V gave up 6 bases and J gave up 2 bases; unmatched junction bases: 9. The V gene's germline CDR1 is DFQATT and CDR2 SNEGSKA (reference sequence). The CDR3 loop reads CSAHARDRVTDTQYF. The CDR3 DNA, read in part, is TGCAGTGCGCATGCTCGGGACAGGGTCACAGATACG.

A remark on this clone: The read comes to an end 3 residues before the CDR3 does, leaving the germline J gene to fill in the end. The chain recombines TRBV30 with TRBJ2-3, with 10 bases fitting TRBD2. CDR1 GTSNPN and CDR2 SVGIG come from the germline V gene (reference sequence). The length of the CDR3 is 13 residues. The CDR3 region is CAWSVLAGETQYF. The covered CDR3 bases are TGTGCCTGGAGTGTTCTAGCGGGAGAGACG.

This clone was recorded a few times. The sequence runs out 3 residues before the end of the CDR3; the remainder is reconstructed from the germline J gene. The rearrangement uses TRBV10-3 and TRBJ1-6; 7 positions agree with TRBD1. CDR3 length: 15 residues. The J segment lost 5 bases and the V segment lost 5 bases, leaving 6 bases of the junction unmatched. Germline V CDR1 and CDR2: ENHRY, SYGVKD. CDR3 bases read: TGTGCCATCAGTTTGACAGGGACCGATAATTCACCC. It specifies CAISLTGTDNSP. The full-length CDR3 reads as CAISLTGTDNSPLHF.

This clone was picked up many times. CDR3 loop: CAWSRGGFREKLFF. The part of the CDR3 DNA that was read is TGTGCCTGGAGTCGGGGGGGCTTTCGTGAAAAA. The V and J genes are TRBV30 and TRBJ1-4; possibly TRBD1 for D (6 bases). Read coverage stops 3 residues before the CDR3 terminus; the germline J gene supplies the remainder. The CDR3 covers 14 residues. V was cut by 2 bases and J by 7 bases, with 14 bases left in between. Germline V lookup: CDR1 GTSNPN, CDR2 SVGIG (reference sequence).

Note on this clone: The read stops 3 residues short of the end of the CDR3; the missing end is completed from the germline J gene. The V and J genes are TRBV18 and TRBJ1-2; 8 positions match TRBD1. Germline loops: CDR1 KGHSH, CDR2 LQKENI. V shed 5 bases, J shed 6 bases, and the junction held 5 bases outside the gene matches. CDR3 length: 13 amino acids. CDR3 bases read: TGTGCCAGCTCAGCAGGGGGCGCGGATGGC. Amino acid sequence: CASSAGGADG. The entire CDR3 protein is CASSAGGADGYTF.

This clone showed up many times. The sequence runs out 3 residues before the end of the CDR3; the remainder is reconstructed from the germline J gene. The rearrangement joins TRBV20-1 to TRBJ2-3, with D perhaps matching TRBD1 (6 bases). The CDR3 length is 15 residues. The germline V and J ends were trimmed by 5 bases and 1 base, with 16 bases remaining between them. CDR1 DFQATT and CDR2 SNEGSKA come from the germline V gene (reference sequence). The covered CDR3 bases are TGCAGTGCTGTAAAAAGGGGGTTCGGCACAGATACG. Translating it yields CSAVKRGFGTDT. The full-length CDR3 reads as CSAVKRGFGTDTQYF.